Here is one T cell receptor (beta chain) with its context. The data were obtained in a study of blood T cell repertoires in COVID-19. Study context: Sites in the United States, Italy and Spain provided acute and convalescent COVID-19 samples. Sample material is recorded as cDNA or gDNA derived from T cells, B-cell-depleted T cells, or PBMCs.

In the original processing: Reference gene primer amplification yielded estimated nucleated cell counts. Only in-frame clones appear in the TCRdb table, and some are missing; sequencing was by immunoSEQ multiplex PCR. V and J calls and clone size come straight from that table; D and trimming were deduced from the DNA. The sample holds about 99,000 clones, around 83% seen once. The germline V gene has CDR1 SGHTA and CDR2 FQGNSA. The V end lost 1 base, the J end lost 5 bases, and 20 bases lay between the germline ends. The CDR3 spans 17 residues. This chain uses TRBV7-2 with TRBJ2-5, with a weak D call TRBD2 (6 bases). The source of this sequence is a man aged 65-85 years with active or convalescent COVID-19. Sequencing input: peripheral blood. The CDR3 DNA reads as TGTGCCAGCAGCTTAGATGGGTCACTAGCTGGGGGGGAGACCCAGTACTTC. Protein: CASSLDGSLAGGETQYF.